This TCR beta chain was found in a study of cytomegalovirus exposure and HLA in healthy donors. Trimming pared 1 base from V and 4 bases from J, leaving 16 bases between. The CDR3 contains 16 residues. Germline V gene lookup returns CDR1 GTSNPN and CDR2 SVGIG (reference sequence). Study-wide results and caveats: Prior analysis indicated that the majority of TCR beta V segments exhibited productivity approximately 87% or approximately 30% of the time.

PCR used 60 Vbeta primers and 13 Jbeta primers. Profiled with immunoSEQ multiplex PCR; TCRdb holds only in-frame clones, not every one. The sample gives 120,000 or so clones, approximately 17% of which show up once; about 3% is in the top ten. As concerns this clone: Its target is not known.

The source of this sequence is a female donor in good health and CMV-seropositive. Material for sequencing was PBMCs. This chain joins TRBV30 and TRBJ1-4, with no clear D. CDR3 in amino acids: CAWSANVGGFNEKLFF. The CDR3 coding sequence is TGTGCCTGGAGTGCTAATGTGGGCGGGTTTAATGAAAAACTGTTTTTT.